This T cell receptor (beta chain) was sequenced for a study of blood T cell repertoires in COVID-19. TCRdb's copy holds only in-frame clones and misses some; the assay was immunoSEQ multiplex PCR. The table includes about 370,000 clones, around 87% detected once. CDR3 length: 14 amino acids. V dropped 0 bases and J dropped 1 base, with 10 bases sitting between them. Germline V gene lookup returns CDR1 GTSNPN and CDR2 SVGIG (reference sequence). J is TRBJ2-7 and V is TRBV30; D might be TRBD1 (5 bases). Input material: peripheral blood. The receptor was isolated from a woman aged 25-40 years with COVID-19, enrolled during active disease. CDR3 residues: CAWSVPPGSYEQYF. CDR3 nucleotide sequence: TGTGCCTGGAGTGTACCACCAGGGTCCTACGAGCAGTACTTC.